This T cell receptor (beta chain) comes out of a study of shared clonotypes between healthy human individuals (dated by TCRdb to about 2020). Looking at the study overall: A couple of women and a few men aged 18 to 49 years were included in the cohort. To increase sequencing depth and limit assay-specific biases, different laboratories used diverse techniques to prepare libraries and sequence TCR repertoires. To estimate repertoire size and how much clonotype sharing occurs between individuals, the study deeply sequenced the blood TCR repertoires of 5 or 6 healthy adults. Per donor, leukapheresis produced somewhere between about 0.9 and 9 billion PBMCs. Per donor, three plates each were used for CD4 naive and CD4 memory, two for CD8 naive, and one for CD8 memory. What the study reported, not specific to this receptor: Pairwise subsampling indicated that sequencing depth was expected to affect the degree of clonotype sharing among donors. Because the study included only a small number of donors, the genetic and exposure-history diversity represented was limited. Estimated clonotype richness was generally larger for naive than for memory subsets. Sharing across a handful of donors was observed for about 4.8% of naive CD4, 3.5% of naive CD8, over 2% of memory CD4, and about 0.38% of memory CD8 clonotypes. Higher generation probabilities were observed for clonotypes shared by all four sorted-subset donors than for non-shared clonotypes. Sampling was restricted to blood, and TCR repertoires in tissue are likely to differ from TCR repertoires in blood. Even with the large sequencing depth, rarefaction of the sorted-subset datasets indicated that sequencing was incomplete.

CD8 naive samples were CD45RO-negative cells positively selected for CCR7, giving a CD45RA+CCR7+ population that excluded TemRA cells. The donors were healthy, HIV-negative adults with no recently reported acute infections or vaccinations. All donors were Caucasian adults living in Nashville, Tennessee, USA. Blood was collected by leukapheresis, and PBMCs were isolated by Ficoll-Histopaque density gradient centrifugation and then cryopreserved in liquid nitrogen vapor phase. Analytical flow cytometry was used to check the purity and quantity of every magnetically sorted T cell population. Genomic DNA was isolated from each sorted fraction and quantified by UV absorbance on a Nanodrop 2000c. Remarks on this clone: What antigen it recognizes has not been identified. No clone much larger than this one lies a single base away; base qualities are absent.

Using the deep immunoSEQ assay, TCR CDR3 regions were amplified from genomic DNA by multiplex PCR. For each cell subset, the extracted genomic DNA was distributed evenly across all wells of several immunoSEQ 96-well plates, and each plate served as one replicate. For sorted subsets, roughly 0.2 ug genomic DNA, equal to tens of thousands of T cell genomes, was loaded into each replicate PCR. Purified libraries were quantified with a Qubit 3.0 fluorometer, sized on a Bioanalyzer 2100, and re-quantified with the KAPA Library Quantification kit. A separate single-read 150-cycle Illumina NextSeq 550 flow cell was used to sequence each immunoSEQ 96-well plate. For the original study's pipeline: The immunoSEQ output contained only junctional sequences without quality scores, so filtering could not match that applied to full-length reads. To assign V/J genes and CDR3, sequences were annotated using PyIR, a Python wrapper for IgBLAST v1.9, with IMGT germline references. Reads with weak V/J assignments (E-value above 1e-6), missing CDR3, stop codons, out-of-frame junctions, or ambiguous translated residues were removed. A V3J clonotype was defined by an identical inferred V gene, J gene, and CDR3 amino acid sequence. To compute the percentage overlap between repertoires, the number of shared unique clonotypes was divided by the size of the smaller repertoire. Three approaches were used to assess repertoire richness: RTK rarefaction, the Chao1 estimator, and Recon v2.1 estimates of unobserved clonotypes. Generation probabilities were computed with OLGA for all TCRbeta clonotypes obtained by the gDNA method from several donors. As stored in TCRdb, this immuneACCESS dataset retains in-frame rearrangements with V and J assigned. A fraction of the clones does not appear; measured against another copy, unresolved V genes explain less than half of the discrepancy, and the remainder lacks a known reason. D and trimming were read from the DNA, whereas the V and J calls and clone size are those reported in that table. For this sample there are 1.5 million to 2.5 million clones; 85% to 95% appear just once. Of the sample, 0.9% to 1.5% falls within the top ten clones.

The sequence came from a man aged 18 to 30 in good health. Sequencing used naive CD8+ T cells sorted from blood. The cell subset or site tag for this specimen amounts to: CD45RA+CCR7+.

The base sequence is TGTGCCAGCAGCTCCTGGGGGGCCGACACCGGGGAGCTGTTTTTT. Protein translation: CASSSWGADTGELFF. The chain joins TRBV11-1 to TRBJ2-2; the D assignment is uncertain and may be TRBD1 or TRBD2, with 6 bases supporting each. CDR1 and CDR2, looked up from the germline V gene (reference sequence), are SGHAT and FQDESV. V sheds 4 bases and J sheds 3 bases, leaving 12 bases between their ends. The cysteine opens and the phenylalanine closes a CDR3 of 15 amino acids. Just the 45-base CDR3 DNA is kept, in frame starting at base 1.